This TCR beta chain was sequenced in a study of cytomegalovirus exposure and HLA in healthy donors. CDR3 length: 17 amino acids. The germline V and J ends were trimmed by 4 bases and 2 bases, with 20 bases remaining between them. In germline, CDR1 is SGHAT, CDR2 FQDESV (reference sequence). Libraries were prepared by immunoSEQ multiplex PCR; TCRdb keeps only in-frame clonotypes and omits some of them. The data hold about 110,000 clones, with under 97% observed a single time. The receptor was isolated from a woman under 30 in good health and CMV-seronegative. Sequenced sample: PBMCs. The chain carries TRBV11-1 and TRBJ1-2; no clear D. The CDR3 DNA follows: TGTGCCAGCAGCTCGATCCTCCTTTACTCGGAGAACTATGGCTACACCTTC. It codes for CASSSILLYSENYGYTF. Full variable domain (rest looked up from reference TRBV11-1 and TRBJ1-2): EAEVAQSPRYKITEKSQAVAFWCDPISGHATLYWYRQILGQGPELLVQFQDESVVDDSQLPKDRFSAERLKGVDSTLKIQPAELGDSAMYLCASSSILLYSENYGYTFGSGTRLTVV.